This record looks at one T cell receptor beta chain sequence and its context. The germline CDR1 and CDR2 sequences are GTSNPN and SVGIG (reference sequence). This CDR3 contains 17 residues. V was pared by 2 bases and J by 2 bases, with 11 bases of the junction left unmatched. The data were taken from a study of cytomegalovirus exposure and HLA in healthy donors. PCR employed 60 Vbeta and 13 Jbeta primers. The protocol was immunoSEQ multiplex PCR, while the TCRdb copy is restricted to in-frame clones and leaves out a portion. Among 170,000 or so clones listed, 75% to 85% were seen once. Sequenced input: PBMCs. The chain combines TRBV30 with TRBJ2-1; 8 positions agree with TRBD2. The receptor comes from a boy younger than 18 in good health and CMV-seronegative. CDR3 residues: CAWSSQQLAEPYNEQFF. CDR3 DNA sequence: TGTGCCTGGAGTTCCCAACAACTAGCGGAGCCCTACAATGAGCAGTTCTTC.